The 19 T cell receptor beta chains presented below share a single source sample, sequenced in a study of T cells after yellow fever vaccination. TCRdb reprocessed the 5' RACE reads via MiXCR and lists one record per CDR3 protein. The sample yields more than 300,000 distinct CDR3 sequences, roughly 10% seen once. Sequenced material: CD4+ T cells sorted from PBMCs, taken 45 days after the yellow fever booster vaccination. The receptors were gathered from a man aged 18 to 35 who received the YFV17D yellow fever vaccine.

Ten or more counts support this clonotype. The V gene is TRBV20-1, the J gene TRBJ2-4; D is perhaps TRBD1 (5 bases). Germline V lookup: CDR1 DFQATT, CDR2 SNEGSKA (reference sequence). Trimming removed 0 bases at V and 3 bases at J, with 6 bases between. There are 13 residues in the CDR3. CDR3 loop: CSAREQGKNIQYF. CDR3 in DNA: TGCAGTGCTAGAGAGCAGGGCAAAAACATTCAGTACTTC.

This chain links TRBV24-1 with TRBJ1-1; 11 bases fit TRBD1. The CDR3 has 18 amino acids. From germline, CDR1 is KGHDR and CDR2 SFDVKD. J was trimmed by 5 bases and V by 2 bases; bases with no gene match: 12. The CDR3 bases are TGTGCCACCAGTGATTCCCGGGACAGGGGGAGAAAGGGGACTGAAGCTTTCTTT. This sequence encodes CATSDSRDRGRKGTEAFF.

The CDR3 nucleotides are TGTGCCAGCAGTGAGATGACAGGGGGATATTCACCCCTCCACTTT. Translation: CASSEMTGGYSPLHF. This chain links TRBV25-1 with TRBJ1-6, with 9 bases identical to TRBD1. V shed 3 bases and J 8 bases; nucleotides not matched to a gene: 5. Germline V gene data show CDR1 as MGHDK and CDR2 as SYGVNS. This CDR3 spans 15 amino acids.

This clonotype occurred a few times. The chain carries TRBV28 and TRBJ1-5, with TRBD1 identical over 8 bases. Germline CDR1 reads MDHEN; CDR2 reads SYDVKM. V shed 6 bases, J shed 4 bases, and the junction held 2 bases outside the gene matches. This CDR3 is 13 amino acids long. As DNA, the CDR3 is TGTGCCAGCAGGGGACAGGTTAATCAGCCCCAGCATTTT. Translation: CASRGQVNQPQHF.

This clonotype was recorded a few times. The chain uses TRBV10-3 and TRBJ2-3, with 8 bases identical to TRBD2. Germline CDR1 reads ENHRY; CDR2 reads SYGVKD. This CDR3 is built from 18 residues. V lost 10 bases to trimming and J lost 1 base; unmatched junction nucleotides: 19. CDR3 in DNA: TGTGCCACCAAGGACCGGGGGGGCCTGATCATTGGCACAGATACGCAGTATTTT. This codes for CATKDRGGLIIGTDTQYF.

J is TRBJ1-6 and V is TRBV18; TRBD1 might be the D (5 bases). The length of the CDR3 is 16 residues. The V end lost 5 bases, the J end lost 7 bases, and 18 bases lay between the germline ends. Germline V gives CDR1 KGHSH, CDR2 LQKENI. The CDR3 DNA reads TGTGCCAGCTCAACAAAACCGGCTCGGGACAATTCACCCCTCCACTTT. It translates to CASSTKPARDNSPLHF.

The sample holds a few counts of this clonotype. V is TRBV7-7 and J is TRBJ2-5; TRBD1 agrees at 7 bases. Unmatched junction bases numbered 17, after V lost 5 bases and J lost 5 bases. This CDR3 is 17 amino acids long. In germline, CDR1 is SSHAT, CDR2 FNYEAQ (reference sequence). CDR3 DNA: TGTGCCAGCAGCCATAGCGCCCCGGGACAGCGAATGGAGACCCAGTACTTC. This codes for CASSHSAPGQRMETQYF.

The chain combines TRBV7-8 with TRBJ1-1; tentative D call: TRBD1 (5 bases). CDR3 length equals 12 residues. Germline-derived CDR1 and CDR2 are SGHVS and FQNEAQ. The V end lost 10 bases, the J end lost 1 base, and 10 bases lay between the germline ends. DNA of the CDR3: TGTGCCACCCTTCAGGGGAACACTGAAGCTTTCTTT. It specifies CATLQGNTEAFF.

This chain links TRBV5-1 with TRBJ2-3, with D tentatively TRBD1 or TRBD2 (5 bases each). The V end lost 4 bases, the J end lost 0 bases, and 12 bases lay between the germline ends. The CDR3 covers 15 residues. CDR1 and CDR2 from the germline V gene are SGHRS and YFSETQ. CDR3 sequence reads: CASSPGARSTDTQYF. In nucleotides, the CDR3 is TGCGCCAGCAGCCCCGGGGCCCGGAGCACAGATACGCAGTATTTT.

This clonotype appeared a few times. The chain is built from TRBV7-9 and TRBJ1-6; D is ambiguous. In germline, CDR1 is SEHNR, CDR2 FQNEAQ (reference sequence). CDR3 length: 12 amino acids. Trimming cost V 2 bases and J 10 bases, with 6 bases left between them. The CDR3 sequence: CASSLSASPLHF. CDR3 bases: TGTGCCAGCAGCTTATCTGCCTCACCCCTCCACTTT.

This clonotype was recorded a few times. The chain combines TRBV7-9 with TRBJ2-5, with D tentatively TRBD1 (5 bases). Germline V gene data show CDR1 as SEHNR and CDR2 as FQNEAQ (reference sequence). Trimming removed 3 bases at V and 1 base at J, with 18 bases between. This CDR3 has 17 residues. The CDR3 nucleotides are TGTGCCAGCAGCTTGACATCGTGGACACAAACCCAAGAGACCCAGTACTTC. Translation gives CASSLTSWTQTQETQYF.

This clonotype was found many times. CDR3 protein: CASSLEVWVGYTF. CDR3 nucleotide sequence: TGTGCCAGCAGCTTAGAGGTGTGGGTTGGCTACACCTTC. J is TRBJ1-2 and V is TRBV7-9; no clear D gene. Germline V lookup: CDR1 SEHNR, CDR2 FQNEAQ (reference sequence). The V gene lost 1 base and the J gene lost 7 bases, with 10 bases spanning the gap. This CDR3 spans 13 amino acids.

The table lists this clonotype with a few counts. This chain links TRBV11-2 with TRBJ1-5, with D tentatively TRBD1 (6 bases). Trimming took off 5 bases at V and 4 bases at J, with 15 bases between the two ends. Germline-derived CDR1 and CDR2 are SGHAT and FQNNGV. The CDR3 spans 15 residues. CDR3 in amino acids: CASSPSPTGNQPQHF. The DNA for the CDR3 is TGTGCCAGCAGCCCCTCCCCCACAGGGAATCAGCCCCAGCATTTT.

This clonotype has a handful of counts. The chain is built from TRBV7-9 and TRBJ1-1; the D gene is possibly TRBD1 (5 bases). Trimming took off 5 bases at V and 4 bases at J, with 17 bases between the two ends. The CDR3 is made up of 15 amino acids. The germline gives CDR1 SEHNR, CDR2 FQNEAQ (reference sequence). The CDR3 loop is CASSRDSRSGTEAFF. CDR3 nucleotides: TGTGCCAGCAGCCGAGACAGTCGGTCGGGCACTGAAGCTTTCTTT. The full variable domain, its missing parts supplied by reference TRBV7-9 and TRBJ1-1, is DTGVSQNPRHKITKRGQNVTFRCDPISEHNRLYWYRQTLGQGPEFLTYFQNEAQLEKSRLLSDRFSAERPKGSFSTLEIQRTEQGDSAMYLCASSRDSRSGTEAFFGQGTRLTVV.

The genes are TRBV5-4 and TRBJ2-5; 10 bases fit TRBD1. This CDR3 contains 15 residues. CDR1 is SGHNT, CDR2 YYREEE, per germline (reference sequence). The V gene end was trimmed by 4 bases and the J gene end by 2 bases; junction bases not matched to a gene: 5. CDR3 protein: CASSAGQGIQETQYF. The CDR3 bases are TGTGCCAGCAGCGCGGGACAGGGGATTCAAGAGACCCAGTACTTC.

The V and J genes are TRBV2 and TRBJ2-4; either TRBD1 or TRBD2 may fit D (5 bases each). The CDR3 sequence is 14 residues long. V dropped 4 bases and J dropped 1 base, with 8 bases sitting between them. The germline gives CDR1 SNHLY, CDR2 FYNNEI. The CDR3 protein is CASSAWGAKNIQYF. CDR3 DNA sequence: TGTGCCAGCAGTGCCTGGGGGGCCAAAAACATTCAGTACTTC.

This clonotype was counted only a few times. The chain recombines TRBV12-5 with TRBJ2-5; possible D gene TRBD1, 5 bases. V was clipped by 6 bases and J by 4 bases, with 9 bases between them. CDR3 length equals 12 residues. Germline-derived CDR1 and CDR2 are LGHNT and FRNRAP. The CDR3 here is CASGDNSETQYF. Written as DNA, the CDR3 is TGTGCTAGTGGGGACAACTCAGAGACCCAGTACTTC.

V is TRBV5-1 and J is TRBJ2-7; no reliable D call. Germline V lookup: CDR1 SGHRS, CDR2 YFSETQ. V lost 3 bases and J 9 bases, leaving 19 bases between the germline ends. This CDR3 has 14 amino acids. CDR3 nucleotide sequence: TGCGCCAGCAGCTCCGACCGACCGGGCCTTGGGCAGTACTTC. Translating it yields CASSSDRPGLGQYF.

This clonotype has a handful of counts. The chain employs TRBV3-1 and TRBJ2-2; a weak D match, TRBD2 (7 bases). The CDR3 has 18 amino acids. Germline CDR1 LGHDT, CDR2 YNNKEL (reference sequence). V was trimmed by 7 bases and J by 0 bases, leaving 21 bases between them. CDR3 protein: CASTLLGGGPTNTGELFF. In DNA, the CDR3 is TGTGCCAGCACCCTACTAGGGGGGGGCCCCACGAACACCGGGGAGCTGTTTTTT.